The entry below gives a single T cell receptor (beta chain) sequence along with its context. The table lists this clone with a count of one. Its antigen has not been determined. Within one base of it there is no much larger clone, and no base qualities were kept. TCRbeta CDR3 regions were amplified from genomic DNA by means of the immunoSEQ Assay, a bias-controlled multiplex PCR. The paper's data handling went like this. Nucleated cell counts per sample were estimated from amplification of reference gene primers within the assay. To quantify the absolute abundance of each unique TCRbeta CDR3 rearrangement, sequence reads were collapsed and filtered. For each sample, productive Simpson clonality was calculated by taking the square root of Simpson's diversity index across productive rearrangements. Held by TCRdb, this immuneACCESS table contains in-frame sequences only and omits some clones. Under half of the omission traces to an unresolved V gene where checked; the cause of the rest is unknown. V and J calls and clone size are given by that table; D and trimming were obtained from the DNA. Recorded for this sample are roughly 400,000 clones; approximately 91% of them occurred a single time. The ten largest clones take up about 0.83% of the sample.

V was cut back by 0 bases and J by 5 bases, leaving a gap of 11 bases between them. The CDR3 runs 15 residues from the cysteine to the phenylalanine. Of all the DNA, just the CDR3 is kept, 45 bases in frame from base 1. Per the germline V gene (reference sequence), LGHDT is the CDR1 and YNNKEL is the CDR2. The data were obtained in a study of blood T cell repertoires in COVID-19 (dated by TCRdb to about 2020). Broadly, across the study: Collaborator samples came from the United States, Italy and Spain and covered acute and convalescent phases of COVID-19. The samples were drawn from the first 160 participants of the ongoing ImmuneRACE study and from more than 1,000 subjects provided by 6 global collaborators. The dataset comprised deeply sampled blood TCRbeta repertoires from subjects exposed to, actively infected with, or recovered from COVID-19. The material from the prospective study consisted of cDNA or gDNA derived from T cells, B-cell-depleted T cells, or PBMCs. A de-identified subject ID, COVID-19 status, age in years and sex were almost always included in the sample metadata. Where HLA class I and class II types were available, the types were taken from metadata supplied by the sample provider, not from assay-based typing. The repertoires were released in a freely available public database intended as a resource for research on the immune response to SARS-CoV-2. Results and caveats for the whole study, not just this receptor: The quantity of clinical and demographic metadata differed by source and by participant and was supplied without curation.

Enrolling through a virtual design, the prospective study's participants ranged in age from about 18 to 89 years and lived across roughly 23 United States geographic areas. In the prospective study, participants were assigned to cohorts based on the clinical history participants reported in a screening survey and a study questionnaire. Exposed participants were defined as having been in contact with someone with a PCR-confirmed or clinician-diagnosed COVID-19 case within 2 weeks of study entry. Each participant in the prospective study had whole blood, serum and a nasopharyngeal or oropharyngeal swab collected by mobile phlebotomists. Over an approximately 2-month period, participants in the prospective study had the option of providing additional blood draws and questionnaires. Before DNA extraction, blood samples from the prospective study were shipped at room temperature or frozen.

The sequencing input was PBMCs or T cells enriched from blood (not recorded which). This receptor chain uses TRBV3-1 (or the pseudogene TRBV3-2) and TRBJ1-5; a confident D gene designation cannot be given. The sequence was obtained from a woman between 40 and 50 years old who had been exposed to COVID-19. The CDR3 reads CASSQDSTADQPQHF. The nucleotide sequence is given as TGTGCCAGCAGCCAAGATAGTACAGCAGATCAGCCCCAGCATTTT.